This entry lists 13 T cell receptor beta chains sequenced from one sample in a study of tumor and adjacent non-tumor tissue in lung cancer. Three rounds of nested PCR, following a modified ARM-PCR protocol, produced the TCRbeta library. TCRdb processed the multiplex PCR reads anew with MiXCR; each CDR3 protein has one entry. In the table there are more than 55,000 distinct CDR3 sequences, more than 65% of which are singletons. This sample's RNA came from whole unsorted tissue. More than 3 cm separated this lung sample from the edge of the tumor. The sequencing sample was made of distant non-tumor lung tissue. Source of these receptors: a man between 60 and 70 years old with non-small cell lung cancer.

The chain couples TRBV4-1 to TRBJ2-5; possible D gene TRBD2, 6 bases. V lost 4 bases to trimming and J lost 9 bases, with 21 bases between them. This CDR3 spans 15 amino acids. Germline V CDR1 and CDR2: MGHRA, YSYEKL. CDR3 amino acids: CASSLGRESWEAQYF. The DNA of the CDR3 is TGCGCCAGCAGCCTTGGTCGGGAGTCTTGGGAGGCCCAGTACTTC.

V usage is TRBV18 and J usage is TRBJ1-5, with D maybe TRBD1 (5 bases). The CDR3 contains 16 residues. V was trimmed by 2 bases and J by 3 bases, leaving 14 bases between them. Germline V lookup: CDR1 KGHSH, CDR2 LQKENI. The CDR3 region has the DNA TGTGCCAGCTCACCAAAGACAGCTTCATACAATCAGCCCCAGCATTTT. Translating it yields CASSPKTASYNQPQHF.

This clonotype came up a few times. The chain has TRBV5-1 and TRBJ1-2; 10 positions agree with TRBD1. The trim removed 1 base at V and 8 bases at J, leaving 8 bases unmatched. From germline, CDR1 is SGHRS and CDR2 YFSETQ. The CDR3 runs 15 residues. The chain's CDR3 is CASSLQGQGTDGYTF. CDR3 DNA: TGCGCCAGCAGCTTGCAGGGACAGGGGACCGACGGCTACACCTTC.

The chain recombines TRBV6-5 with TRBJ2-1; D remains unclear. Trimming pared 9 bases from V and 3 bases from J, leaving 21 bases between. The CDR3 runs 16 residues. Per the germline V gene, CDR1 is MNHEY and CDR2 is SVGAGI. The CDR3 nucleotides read TGTGCCAGTATCACCAAACGGTGGGAACACTACAATGAGCAGTTCTTC. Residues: CASITKRWEHYNEQFF.

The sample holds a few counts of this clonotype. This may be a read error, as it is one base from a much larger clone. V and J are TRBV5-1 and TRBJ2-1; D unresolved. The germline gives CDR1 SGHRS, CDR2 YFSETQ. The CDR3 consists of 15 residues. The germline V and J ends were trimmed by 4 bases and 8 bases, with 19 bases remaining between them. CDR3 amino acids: CASSPLGLDRDEQFF. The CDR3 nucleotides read TGCGCCAGCAGCCCACTGGGCCTTGATAGGGATGAGCAGTTCTTC.

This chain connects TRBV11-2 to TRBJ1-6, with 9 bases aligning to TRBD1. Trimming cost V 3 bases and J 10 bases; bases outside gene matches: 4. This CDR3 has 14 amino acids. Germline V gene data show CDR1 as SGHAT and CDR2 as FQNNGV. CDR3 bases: TGTGCCAGCAGCTTTCGGACAGGGGAATCACCCCTCCACTTT. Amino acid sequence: CASSFRTGESPLHF.

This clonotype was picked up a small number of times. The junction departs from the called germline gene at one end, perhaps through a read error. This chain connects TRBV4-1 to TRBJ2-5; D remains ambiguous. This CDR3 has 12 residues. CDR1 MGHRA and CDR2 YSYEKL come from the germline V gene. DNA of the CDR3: TGCGCCAGCAGCCAACGTGAAGAGGCCCAGTACTTC. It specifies CASSQREEAQYF.

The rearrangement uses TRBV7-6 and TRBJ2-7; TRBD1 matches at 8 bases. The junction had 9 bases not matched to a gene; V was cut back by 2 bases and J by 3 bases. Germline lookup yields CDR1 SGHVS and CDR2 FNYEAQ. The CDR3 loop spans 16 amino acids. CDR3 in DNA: TGTGCCAGCAGCTTATCTACTCGGACAGGGCGCTACGAGCAGTACTTC. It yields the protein CASSLSTRTGRYEQYF.

The CDR3 nucleotides are TGTGCCAGGATTTGGGAGGGGACAAAAGCTTTCTTT. Translation: CARIWEGTKAFF. The chain couples TRBV28 to TRBJ1-1, with a weak D call TRBD1 (6 bases). V was trimmed by 9 bases and J by 9 bases, leaving 17 bases between them. Germline CDR1 is MDHEN and CDR2 is SYDVKM. The CDR3 spans 12 residues.

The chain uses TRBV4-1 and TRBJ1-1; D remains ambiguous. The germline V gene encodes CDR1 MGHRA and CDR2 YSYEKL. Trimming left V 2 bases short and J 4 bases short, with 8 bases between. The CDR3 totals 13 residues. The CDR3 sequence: CASSQCSSTEAFF. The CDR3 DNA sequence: TGCGCCAGCAGCCAATGTTCGTCCACTGAAGCTTTCTTT.

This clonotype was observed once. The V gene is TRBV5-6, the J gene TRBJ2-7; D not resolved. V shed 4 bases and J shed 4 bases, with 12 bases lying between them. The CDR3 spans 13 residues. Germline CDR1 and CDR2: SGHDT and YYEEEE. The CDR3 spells CASSPSVVYEQYF. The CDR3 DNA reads TGTGCCAGCAGCCCTTCGGTGGTTTACGAGCAGTACTTC.

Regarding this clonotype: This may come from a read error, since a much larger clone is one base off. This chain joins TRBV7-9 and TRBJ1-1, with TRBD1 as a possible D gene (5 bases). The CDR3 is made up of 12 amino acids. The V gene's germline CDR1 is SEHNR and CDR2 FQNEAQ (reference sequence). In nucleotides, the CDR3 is TGTACCAGCAGCTGGGGGGGAACTGAAGCTTTCTTT. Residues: CTSSWGGTEAFF.

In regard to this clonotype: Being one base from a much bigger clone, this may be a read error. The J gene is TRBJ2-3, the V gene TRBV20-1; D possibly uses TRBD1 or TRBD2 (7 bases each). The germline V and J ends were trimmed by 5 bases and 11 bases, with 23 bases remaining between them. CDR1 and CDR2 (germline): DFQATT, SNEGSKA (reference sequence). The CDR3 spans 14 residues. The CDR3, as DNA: TGCAGTGCTCCCAGGGGGGAGGGCCGGAATATGCAGTATTTT. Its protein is CSAPRGEGRNMQYF.